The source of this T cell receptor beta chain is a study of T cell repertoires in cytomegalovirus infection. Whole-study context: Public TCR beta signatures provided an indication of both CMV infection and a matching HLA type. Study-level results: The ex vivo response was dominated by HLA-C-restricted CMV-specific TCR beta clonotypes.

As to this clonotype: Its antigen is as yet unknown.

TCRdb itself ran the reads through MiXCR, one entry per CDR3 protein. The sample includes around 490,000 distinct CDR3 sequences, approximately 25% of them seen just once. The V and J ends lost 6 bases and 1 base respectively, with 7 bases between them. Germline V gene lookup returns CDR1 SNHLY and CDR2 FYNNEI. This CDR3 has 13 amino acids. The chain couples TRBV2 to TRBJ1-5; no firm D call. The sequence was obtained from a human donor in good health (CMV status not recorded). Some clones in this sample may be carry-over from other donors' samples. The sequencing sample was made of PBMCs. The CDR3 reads CASRSGSNQPQHF. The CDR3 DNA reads TGTGCCAGCAGGTCGGGGAGCAATCAGCCCCAGCATTTT.